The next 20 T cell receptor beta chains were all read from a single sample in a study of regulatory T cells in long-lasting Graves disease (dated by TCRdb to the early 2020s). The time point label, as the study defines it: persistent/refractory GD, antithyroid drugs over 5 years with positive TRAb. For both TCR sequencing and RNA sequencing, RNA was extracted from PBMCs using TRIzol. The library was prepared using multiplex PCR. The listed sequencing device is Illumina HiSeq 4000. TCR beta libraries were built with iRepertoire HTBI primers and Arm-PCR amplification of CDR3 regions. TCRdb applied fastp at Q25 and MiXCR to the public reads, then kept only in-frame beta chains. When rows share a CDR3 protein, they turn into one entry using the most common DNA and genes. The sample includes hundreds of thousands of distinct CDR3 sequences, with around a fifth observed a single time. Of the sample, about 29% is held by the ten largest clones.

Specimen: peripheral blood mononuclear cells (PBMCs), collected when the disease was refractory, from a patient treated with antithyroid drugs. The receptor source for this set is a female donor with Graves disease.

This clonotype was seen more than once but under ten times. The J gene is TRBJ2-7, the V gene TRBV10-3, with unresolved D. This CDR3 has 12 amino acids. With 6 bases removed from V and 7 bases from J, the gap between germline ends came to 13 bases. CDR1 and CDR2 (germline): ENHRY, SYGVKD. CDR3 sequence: CAIRGSSVEQYF. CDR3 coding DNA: TGTGCCATCAGGGGCAGCTCTGTGGAGCAGTACTTC.

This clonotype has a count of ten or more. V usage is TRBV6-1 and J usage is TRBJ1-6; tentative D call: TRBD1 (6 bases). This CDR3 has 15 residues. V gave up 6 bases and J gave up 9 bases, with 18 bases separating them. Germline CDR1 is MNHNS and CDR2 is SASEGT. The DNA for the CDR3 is TGTGCCAGCAGCCCCTACAGGGAAGGGAGTTCACCCCTCCACTTT. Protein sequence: CASSPYREGSSPLHF.

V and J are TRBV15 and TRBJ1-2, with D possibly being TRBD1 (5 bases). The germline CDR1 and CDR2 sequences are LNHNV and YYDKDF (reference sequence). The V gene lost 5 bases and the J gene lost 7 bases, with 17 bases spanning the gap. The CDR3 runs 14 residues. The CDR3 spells CATSRGGVRGGYTF. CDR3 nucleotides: TGTGCCACCAGCCGTGGGGGGGTCAGAGGTGGCTACACCTTC.

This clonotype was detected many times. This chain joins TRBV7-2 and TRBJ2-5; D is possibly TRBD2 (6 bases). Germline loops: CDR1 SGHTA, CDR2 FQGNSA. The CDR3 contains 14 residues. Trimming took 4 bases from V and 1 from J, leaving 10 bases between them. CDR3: CASSSMGGQETQYF. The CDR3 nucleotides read TGTGCCAGCAGCTCAATGGGGGGCCAAGAGACCCAGTACTTC.

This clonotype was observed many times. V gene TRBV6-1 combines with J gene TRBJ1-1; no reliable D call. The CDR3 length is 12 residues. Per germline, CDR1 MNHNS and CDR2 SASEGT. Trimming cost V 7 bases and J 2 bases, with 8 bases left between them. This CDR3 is CASKGSNTEAFF. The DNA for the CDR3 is TGTGCCAGCAAAGGGTCTAACACTGAAGCTTTCTTT.

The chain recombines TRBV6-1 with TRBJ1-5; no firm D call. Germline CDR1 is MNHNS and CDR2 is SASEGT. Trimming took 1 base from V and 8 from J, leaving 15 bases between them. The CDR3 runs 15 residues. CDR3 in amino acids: CASSEGHGISEPQHF. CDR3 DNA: TGTGCCAGCAGTGAAGGGCATGGCATATCGGAGCCCCAGCATTTT.

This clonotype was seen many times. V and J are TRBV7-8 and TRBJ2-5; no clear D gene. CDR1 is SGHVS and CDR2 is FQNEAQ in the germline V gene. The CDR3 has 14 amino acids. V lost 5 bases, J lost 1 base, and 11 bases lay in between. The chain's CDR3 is CASSGPRLQETQYF. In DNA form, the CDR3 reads TGTGCCAGCAGCGGCCCGCGGCTCCAAGAGACCCAGTACTTC.

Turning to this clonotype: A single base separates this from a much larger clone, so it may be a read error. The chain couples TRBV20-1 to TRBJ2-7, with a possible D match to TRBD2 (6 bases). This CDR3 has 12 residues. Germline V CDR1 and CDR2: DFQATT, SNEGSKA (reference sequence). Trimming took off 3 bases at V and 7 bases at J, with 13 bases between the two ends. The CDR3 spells CSARGEAREQYF. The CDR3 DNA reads TGCAGTGCTAGGGGGGAGGCGCGGGAGCAGTACTTC.

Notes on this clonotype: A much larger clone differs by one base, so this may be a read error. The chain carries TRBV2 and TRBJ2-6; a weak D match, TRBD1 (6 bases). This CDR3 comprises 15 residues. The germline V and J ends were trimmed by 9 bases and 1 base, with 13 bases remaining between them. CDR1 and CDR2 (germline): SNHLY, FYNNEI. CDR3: CASDRMGSGANVLTF. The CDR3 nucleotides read TGTGCCAGTGACAGGATGGGGTCTGGGGCCAACGTCCTGACTTTC.

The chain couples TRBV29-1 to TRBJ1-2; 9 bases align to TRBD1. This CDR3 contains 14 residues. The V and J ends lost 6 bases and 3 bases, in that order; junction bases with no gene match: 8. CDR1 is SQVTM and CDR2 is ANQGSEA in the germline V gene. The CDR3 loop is CSVWDRVLDYGYTF. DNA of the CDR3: TGCAGCGTGTGGGACAGGGTCTTGGACTATGGCTACACCTTC.

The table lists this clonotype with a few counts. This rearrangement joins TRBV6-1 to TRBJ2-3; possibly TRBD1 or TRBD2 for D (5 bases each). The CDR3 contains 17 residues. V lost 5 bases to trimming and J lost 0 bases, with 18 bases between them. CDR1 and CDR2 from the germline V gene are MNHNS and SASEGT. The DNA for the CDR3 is TGTGCCAGCAGTACCTCCGGGACCCTAAGAAGCACAGATACGCAGTATTTT. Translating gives CASSTSGTLRSTDTQYF.

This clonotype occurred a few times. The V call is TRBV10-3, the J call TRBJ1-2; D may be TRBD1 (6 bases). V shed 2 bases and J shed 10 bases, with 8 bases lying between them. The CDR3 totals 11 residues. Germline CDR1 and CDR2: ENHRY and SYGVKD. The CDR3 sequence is CAISERGTYTF. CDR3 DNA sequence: TGTGCCATCAGTGAGAGGGGGACCTACACCTTC.

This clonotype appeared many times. The DNA of the CDR3 is TGTGCCAGCAGCCCCGGACAAGGGATATGGGAGACCCAGTACTTC. Amino acid sequence: CASSPGQGIWETQYF. The rearrangement uses TRBV3-1 and TRBJ2-5, with D tentatively TRBD1 (5 bases). Germline loops: CDR1 LGHDT, CDR2 YNNKEL (reference sequence). V was shortened by 4 bases and J by 5 bases, with 17 bases between the two germline ends. The CDR3 extends over 15 amino acids.

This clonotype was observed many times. The CDR3 protein is CASSYRVETQYF. CDR3 bases: TGTGCCAGCAGTTATAGGGTTGAGACCCAGTACTTC. This chain links TRBV6-5 with TRBJ2-5; D uncertain. The CDR3 covers 12 residues. Germline V gene data show CDR1 as MNHEY and CDR2 as SVGAGI. V lost 3 bases to trimming and J lost 5 bases, with 7 bases between them.

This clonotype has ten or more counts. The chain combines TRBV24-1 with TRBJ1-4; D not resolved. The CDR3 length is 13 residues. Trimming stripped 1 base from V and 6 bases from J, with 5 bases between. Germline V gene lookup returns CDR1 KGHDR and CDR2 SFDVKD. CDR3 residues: CATSDFSDEKLFF. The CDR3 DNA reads TGTGCCACCAGTGATTTTTCGGATGAAAAACTGTTTTTT.

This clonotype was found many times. CDR3: CASSPRENSPLHF. CDR3 DNA: TGTGCCAGCAGTCCCCGGGAGAACTCACCCCTCCACTTT. V gene TRBV6-1 combines with J gene TRBJ1-6; D unclear. Trimming removed 5 bases from V and 10 bases from J, with 12 bases in between. The germline CDR1 and CDR2 sequences are MNHNS and SASEGT. This CDR3 has 13 residues.

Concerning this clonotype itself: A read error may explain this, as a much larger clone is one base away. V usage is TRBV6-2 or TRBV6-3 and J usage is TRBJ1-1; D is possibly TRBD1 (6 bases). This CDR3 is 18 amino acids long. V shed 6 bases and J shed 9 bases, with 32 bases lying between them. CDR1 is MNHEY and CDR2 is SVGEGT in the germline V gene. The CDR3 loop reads CASSPSRFGQIKLTKAFF. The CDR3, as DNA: TGTGCCAGCAGCCCCTCGAGATTCGGACAGATTAAGTTAACTAAAGCTTTCTTT.

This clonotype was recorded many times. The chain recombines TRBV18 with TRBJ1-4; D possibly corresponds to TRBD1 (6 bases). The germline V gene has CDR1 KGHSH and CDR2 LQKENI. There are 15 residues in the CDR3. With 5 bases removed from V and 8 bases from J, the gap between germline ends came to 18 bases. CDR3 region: CASSSRAGAKEKLFF. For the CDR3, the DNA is TGTGCCAGCTCATCCCGGGCAGGGGCAAAGGAAAAACTGTTTTTT. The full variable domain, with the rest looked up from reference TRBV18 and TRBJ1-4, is NAGVMQNPRHLVRRRGQEARLRCSPMKGHSHVYWYRQLPEEGLKFMVYLQKENIIDESGMPKERFSAEFPKEGPSILRIQQVVRGDSAAYFCASSSRAGAKEKLFFGSGTQLSVL.

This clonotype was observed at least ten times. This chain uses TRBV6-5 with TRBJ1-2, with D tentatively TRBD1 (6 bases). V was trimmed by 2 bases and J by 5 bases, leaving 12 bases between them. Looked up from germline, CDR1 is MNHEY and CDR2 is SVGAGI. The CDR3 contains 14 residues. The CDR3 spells CASSYRTAAYGYTF. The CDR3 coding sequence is TGTGCCAGCAGTTACCGGACAGCGGCTTATGGCTACACCTTC.

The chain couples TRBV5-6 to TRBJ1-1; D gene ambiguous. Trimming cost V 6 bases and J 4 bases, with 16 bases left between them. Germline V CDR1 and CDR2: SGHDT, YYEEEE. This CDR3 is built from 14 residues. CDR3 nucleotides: TGTGCCAGCAACCCCCTCGGACGGTTCACTGAAGCTTTCTTT. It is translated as CASNPLGRFTEAFF.